The 26 T cell receptor beta chains below were found in one sample sequenced in a study of cytomegalovirus exposure and HLA in healthy donors. The PCR employed 60 Vbeta primers together with 13 Jbeta primers. Sequencing was performed with immunoSEQ multiplex PCR; in TCRdb, only in-frame clones are kept and a portion is missing. This sample has 200,000 to 250,000 clones; less than 85% occur once, and the top ten carry 0.63%. The sequenced material came from PBMCs. Receptor source: a man younger than 35 in good health and CMV-seronegative.

The chain recombines TRBV4-2 with TRBJ1-3; D remains ambiguous. Germline V gives CDR1 LGHNA, CDR2 YNFKEQ. The length of the CDR3 is 13 residues. With 0 bases removed from V and 8 bases from J, the gap between germline ends came to 8 bases. The CDR3: CASSQEVRDTIYF. DNA of the CDR3: TGTGCCAGCAGCCAAGAAGTACGGGACACCATATATTTT.

This clone occurred once. The J gene is TRBJ2-2, the V gene TRBV4-1; TRBD2 matches 10 bases. Losses at the gene ends were 4 bases for V and 5 bases for J; bases not matched to a gene: 13. Germline-derived CDR1 and CDR2 are MGHRA and YSYEKL. The CDR3 contains 18 residues. CDR3 DNA: TGCGCCAGCAGCCCTCAACACGGGCTAGCGGGAGTTACCGGGGAGCTGTTTTTT. It specifies CASSPQHGLAGVTGELFF.

This clone has just a few counts. This sequence joins TRBV15 and TRBJ1-4; D gene ambiguous. The V and J ends lost 3 bases and 3 bases respectively, with 11 bases between them. Germline-derived CDR1 and CDR2 are LNHNV and YYDKDF (reference sequence). The CDR3 runs to 15 residues. CDR3 nucleotide sequence: TGTGCCACCAGCAGCCAAGGGAGGTCTAATGAAAAACTGTTTTTT. This gives the protein CATSSQGRSNEKLFF.

This sequence joins TRBV9 and TRBJ2-1; 7 bases agree with TRBD2. The V and J ends lost 3 bases and 0 bases, in that order; junction bases with no gene match: 6. In germline, CDR1 is SGDLS, CDR2 YYNGEE. This CDR3 is 16 amino acids long. CDR3 DNA sequence: TGTGCCAGCAGCGCCCTCGGCGGGAGCTCCTACAATGAGCAGTTCTTC. This sequence encodes CASSALGGSSYNEQFF. The complete variable domain, with remaining parts taken from reference TRBV9 and TRBJ2-1, reads DSGVTQTPKHLITATGQRVTLRCSPRSGDLSVYWYQQSLDQGLQFLIQYYNGEERAKGNILERFSAQQFPDLHSELNLSSLELGDSALYFCASSALGGSSYNEQFFGPGTRLTVL.

J is TRBJ2-3 and V is TRBV28, with a tentative D call TRBD2 (6 bases). The germline V gene encodes CDR1 MDHEN and CDR2 SYDVKM. The germline V and J ends were trimmed by 6 bases and 13 bases, with 20 bases remaining between them. This CDR3 has 13 amino acids. CDR3 protein: CASRNTGLPLEYF. CDR3 DNA: TGTGCCAGCAGGAACACGGGACTCCCTTTAGAGTATTTT.

This clone was detected a few times. This rearrangement joins TRBV6-1 to TRBJ1-5; the D gene is possibly TRBD1 (6 bases). Germline V gene data show CDR1 as MNHNS and CDR2 as SASEGT. The CDR3 totals 13 residues. V was cut by 6 bases and J by 4 bases, with 10 bases left in between. CDR3 in DNA: TGTGCCAGCAGCCCGAGGGGGAATCAGCCCCAGCATTTT. As protein: CASSPRGNQPQHF.

This clone was detected once. The chain combines TRBV14 with TRBJ1-2; D not certain. The germline CDR1 and CDR2 sequences are SGHDN and FVKESK. Trimming removed 2 bases at V and 1 base at J, with 14 bases between. This CDR3 is built from 16 residues. The CDR3, as DNA: TGTGCCAGCAGCCAATGGCCAGGAACCTTTAACTATGGCTACACCTTC. Amino acid sequence: CASSQWPGTFNYGYTF.

The chain couples TRBV18 to TRBJ2-1, with 8 bases that match TRBD1. V lost 2 bases and J lost 6; bases outside the gene matches: 6. This CDR3 contains 15 residues. Germline loops: CDR1 KGHSH, CDR2 LQKENI. CDR3: CASSPDRGVANEQFF. The CDR3 DNA reads as TGTGCCAGCTCACCAGACAGGGGCGTTGCCAATGAGCAGTTCTTC. Looking up the rest from reference TRBV18 and TRBJ2-1 gives the full variable domain: NAGVMQNPRHLVRRRGQEARLRCSPMKGHSHVYWYRQLPEEGLKFMVYLQKENIIDESGMPKERFSAEFPKEGPSILRIQQVVRGDSAAYFCASSPDRGVANEQFFGPGTRLTVL.

For this clone: This CDR3 is also generated by other DNA sequences in the sample. The chain recombines TRBV4-1 with TRBJ2-7; D not certain. V was cut by 0 bases and J by 3 bases, with 6 bases left in between. The length of the CDR3 is 13 residues. Germline values: CDR1 MGHRA, CDR2 YSYEKL. CDR3 sequence reads: CASSQEPGYEQYF. In nucleotides, the CDR3 is TGCGCCAGCAGCCAAGAACCGGGCTACGAGCAGTACTTC.

This CDR3 is CAWILAGGPGEQFF. In DNA, the CDR3 is TGTGCCTGGATACTAGCGGGAGGGCCGGGTGAGCAGTTCTTC. The V gene is TRBV30, the J gene TRBJ2-1; 13 nucleotides align to TRBD2. V trimming: 4 bases; J trimming: 9 bases; junction bases outside the gene matches: 6. This CDR3 region has 14 residues. Germline V lookup: CDR1 GTSNPN, CDR2 SVGIG (reference sequence).

V usage is TRBV19 and J usage is TRBJ2-1, with D tentatively TRBD2 (6 bases). This CDR3 has 15 residues. Trimming pared 2 bases from V and 2 bases from J, leaving 10 bases between. Germline CDR1 is LNHDA and CDR2 is SQIVND (reference sequence). The CDR3 is CASSIRRGTYNEQFF. The CDR3 bases are TGTGCCAGTAGTATACGGCGGGGCACCTACAATGAGCAGTTCTTC. Looking up the rest from reference TRBV19 and TRBJ2-1 gives the full variable domain: DGGITQSPKYLFRKEGQNVTLSCEQNLNHDAMYWYRQDPGQGLRLIYYSQIVNDFQKGDIAEGYSVSREKKESFPLTVTSAQKNPTAFYLCASSIRRGTYNEQFFGPGTRLTVL.

CDR3 coding DNA: TGTGCCAGCAGTGCCGACCGCGAGGCCCGAACCAAATCACCCCTCCACTTT. It translates to CASSADREARTKSPLHF. The chain recombines TRBV28 with TRBJ1-6; no firm D call. The CDR3 totals 17 residues. Deletions cut 5 bases from V and 10 bases from J, with 24 bases between. Germline CDR1 reads MDHEN; CDR2 reads SYDVKM.

The chain uses TRBV5-4 and TRBJ1-2, with D perhaps matching TRBD1 (6 bases). The CDR3 runs to 12 residues. Per germline, CDR1 SGHNT and CDR2 YYREEE (reference sequence). Trimming stripped 3 bases from V and 10 bases from J, with 13 bases between. The CDR3 protein is CASSSLGGYYTF. The CDR3 DNA is TGTGCCAGCAGCTCGTTAGGGGGTTACTACACCTTC.

The chain joins TRBV27 to TRBJ1-2; 8 bases line up with TRBD1. This CDR3 spans 18 amino acids. Germline trimming cut 7 bases from V and 0 bases from J; bases unmatched to any gene: 16. CDR1 is MNHEY, CDR2 SMNVEV, per germline (reference sequence). CDR3 region: CASTPIGQGNFPNYGYTF. The CDR3 DNA reads TGTGCCAGCACCCCAATCGGACAGGGCAACTTTCCTAACTATGGCTACACCTTC.

This clone was observed a few times. This sequence joins TRBV5-1 and TRBJ2-7; D is unresolved. CDR1 is SGHRS and CDR2 is YFSETQ in the germline V gene. With 4 bases removed from V and 3 bases from J, the gap between germline ends came to 11 bases. The CDR3 has 13 residues. CDR3 DNA sequence: TGCGCCAGCAGCGGGCAGATCCTCTACGAGCAGTACTTC. The encoded protein is CASSGQILYEQYF.

The chain has TRBV19 and TRBJ1-1; D gene uncertain. V was shortened by 6 bases and J by 8 bases, with 13 bases between the two germline ends. CDR1 is LNHDA and CDR2 is SQIVND in the germline V gene (reference sequence). CDR3 length: 12 residues. The CDR3 reads CASSRSSEEAFF. The CDR3 nucleotides are TGTGCCAGTAGCCGCTCCTCGGAGGAAGCTTTCTTT.

The chain links TRBV28 to TRBJ1-2; unclear D gene. This CDR3 comprises 15 residues. The germline V gene has CDR1 MDHEN and CDR2 SYDVKM. V lost 1 base and J lost 2, with 11 bases in between. CDR3 residues: CASSLSGSQNYGYTF. The DNA of the CDR3 is TGTGCCAGCAGTTTATCAGGCAGCCAAAACTATGGCTACACCTTC.

J is TRBJ2-7 and V is TRBV28; TRBD1 agrees at 7 bases. Germline assignment: CDR1 MDHEN and CDR2 SYDVKM. This CDR3 region has 15 residues. With V trimmed by 5 bases and J by 5 bases, 12 bases remained unmatched. The CDR3, as DNA: TGTGCCAGCAGTCGGCAAGGGGGCGGTCGGGACGAGCAGTACTTC. It is translated as CASSRQGGGRDEQYF.

This sequence joins TRBV6-1 and TRBJ2-3, with D unresolved. The CDR3 has 14 amino acids. The V and J ends lost 1 base and 7 bases respectively, with 12 bases between them. Germline V gene lookup returns CDR1 MNHNS and CDR2 SASEGT. The CDR3 spells CASSEGLAANTQYF. In DNA form, the CDR3 reads TGTGCCAGCAGTGAAGGTCTGGCGGCAAATACGCAGTATTTT.

This chain links TRBV7-3 with TRBJ2-1, with D perhaps matching TRBD2 (6 bases). The germline CDR1 and CDR2 sequences are SGHTA and FQGTGA. Trimming shortened V by 5 bases and J by 0 bases, and 11 bases separated the two germline ends. The CDR3 consists of 15 residues. This CDR3 is CASSVDGSSYNEQFF. Written as DNA, the CDR3 is TGTGCCAGCAGCGTAGACGGGAGCTCCTACAATGAGCAGTTCTTC.

The V gene is TRBV6-5, the J gene TRBJ2-5; no firm D call. The assigned J gene may be wrong: the sequence end matches TRBJ2-7 better. The CDR3 loop spans 14 amino acids. Germline V gene lookup returns CDR1 MNHEY and CDR2 SVGAGI. CDR3 coding DNA: TGTGCCAGCAGGATCATAGCTGACGGCTACGAGCAGTACTTC. Translating it yields CASRIIADGYEQYF.

This clone was seen once. This chain links TRBV2 with TRBJ2-5; 12 bases agree with TRBD2. CDR3 length: 16 residues. Trimming cost V 5 bases and J 0 bases; bases outside gene matches: 4. CDR1 is SNHLY, CDR2 FYNNEI, per germline. CDR3 protein: CASSSRLAGDQETQYF. CDR3 nucleotide sequence: TGTGCCAGCAGTTCCAGACTAGCGGGGGACCAAGAGACCCAGTACTTC.

This chain links TRBV7-9 with TRBJ2-3; D unresolved. Germline V gene lookup returns CDR1 SEHNR and CDR2 FQNEAQ (reference sequence). The CDR3 is made up of 13 amino acids. V was clipped by 5 bases and J by 6 bases, with 12 bases between them. CDR3 DNA sequence: TGTGCCAGCAGCGCCCGGAGAGAGGATACGCAGTATTTT. It yields the protein CASSARREDTQYF.

The chain recombines TRBV12-5 with TRBJ1-1; perhaps TRBD1 as D (6 bases). CDR1 is LGHNT, CDR2 FRNRAP, per germline. Trimming shortened V by 3 bases and J by 5 bases, and 13 bases separated the two germline ends. The CDR3 contains 14 residues. Here the CDR3 reads CASGFSGGRTEAFF. The CDR3 DNA sequence: TGTGCTAGTGGTTTCTCCGGGGGGCGAACTGAAGCTTTCTTT.

This chain joins TRBV30 and TRBJ2-3; 9 bases line up with TRBD2. J gave up 1 base and V 7 bases, and 6 bases lay outside the gene matches. The CDR3 is 14 amino acids. Germline V CDR1 and CDR2: GTSNPN, SVGIG (reference sequence). The CDR3 spells CASAAGGGTDTQYF. Here the CDR3 DNA reads TGTGCCTCCGCAGCGGGAGGAGGCACAGATACGCAGTATTTT.

The gene calls are TRBV5-4 and TRBJ2-1; weak D call: TRBD2 (5 bases). Germline V gene lookup returns CDR1 SGHNT and CDR2 YYREEE (reference sequence). The CDR3 spans 14 residues. V was clipped by 9 bases and J by 1 base, with 14 bases between them. For the CDR3, the DNA is TGTGCCACGGCCCTAAGCGGATCCTACAATGAGCAGTTCTTC. The encoded protein is CATALSGSYNEQFF.